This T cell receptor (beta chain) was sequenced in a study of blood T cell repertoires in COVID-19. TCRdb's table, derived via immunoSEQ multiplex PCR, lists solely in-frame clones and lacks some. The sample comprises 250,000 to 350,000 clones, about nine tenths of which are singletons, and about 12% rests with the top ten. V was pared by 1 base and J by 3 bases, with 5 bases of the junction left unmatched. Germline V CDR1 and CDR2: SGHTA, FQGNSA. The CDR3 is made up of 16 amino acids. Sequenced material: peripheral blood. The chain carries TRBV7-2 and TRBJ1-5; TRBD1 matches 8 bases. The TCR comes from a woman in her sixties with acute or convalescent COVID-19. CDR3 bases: TGTGCCAGCAGCTTAGGGGGGACAGGAGCCAATCAGCCCCAGCATTTT. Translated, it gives CASSLGGTGANQPQHF.